The present entry profiles one T cell receptor (beta chain) with its context. Primers included in the PCR were 60 Vbeta and 13 Jbeta primers. This table comes from immunoSEQ multiplex PCR, and its TCRdb copy is limited to in-frame clones, with some not included. This table holds roughly 140,000 clones, 82% found once. The data were obtained in a study of cytomegalovirus exposure and HLA in healthy donors. The CDR3 runs 15 residues. V dropped 2 bases and J dropped 0 bases, with 11 bases sitting between them. Germline V gene data show CDR1 as SGHNT and CDR2 as YYREEE (reference sequence). The clonotype was recovered from a male donor in good health and CMV-seronegative. J is TRBJ1-2 and V is TRBV5-4; no definite D call. Source material: PBMCs. The chain's CDR3 is CASSFGRAANYGYTF. The CDR3 nucleotides are TGTGCCAGCAGCTTCGGGAGGGCGGCTAACTATGGCTACACCTTC.